Below, 13 T cell receptor beta chains from the same sample are listed, as sequenced in a study of tumor-infiltrating lymphocytes in primary liver carcinoma. DNA and RNA were both co-extracted from 20-30 mg of bulk tissue that had not been sorted. With a constant-region primer, TCR beta cDNA was made from roughly 500 ng of total RNA. Sequencing libraries for TCR beta derived from three nested multiplex PCR rounds that used slightly modified ARM-PCR. The opening two PCR rounds, approximately 10 cycles each, paired TRBV1-TRBV30 forward primers with a C-beta reverse primer. TCRdb reprocessed the multiplex PCR reads via MiXCR and lists one record per CDR3 protein. This table has 50,000 to 65,000 distinct CDR3 sequences, about 65% appearing once. Sequences were obtained from liver tumor tissue from sampling region 4. Subset in this sample: tumor region T4, right-lateral pole. Receptors originate from a middle-aged man with primary liver carcinoma and hepatitis B virus infection.

To note about this clonotype: A single base separates this from a much larger clone, so it may be a read error. This chain joins TRBV5-1 and TRBJ2-7, with D perhaps matching TRBD1 (5 bases). The CDR3 runs to 16 residues. V dropped 7 bases and J dropped 4 bases, with 24 bases sitting between them. Germline V gene data show CDR1 as SGHRS and CDR2 as YFSETQ. The CDR3 loop reads CASGLNSGYVLYEQYF. In DNA, the CDR3 is TGCGCCAGCGGCCTTAACTCAGGGTATGTCTTGTACGAGCAGTACTTC.

This clonotype occurred many times. V is TRBV2 and J is TRBJ2-7; D gene ambiguous. V gave up 5 bases and J gave up 6 bases, with 8 bases separating them. This CDR3 has 11 amino acids. CDR1 SNHLY and CDR2 FYNNEI come from the germline V gene. The CDR3 DNA follows: TGTGCCAGCAGTCCGACGGGCGAGCAGTACTTC. As protein: CASSPTGEQYF.

This clonotype was observed once. Lacking the conserved final phenylalanine or tryptophan, this CDR3 likely reflects a read error. The limits of the CDR3 on the DNA are not certain, so only TCRdb's listed CDR3 is given. V and J are TRBV29-1 and TRBJ2-7; TRBD1, the D gene given by the table, was not confirmed from the DNA. The CDR3 region is 11 residues in length, termini included. Germline CDR1 reads SQVTM; CDR2 reads ANQGSEA. CDR3 amino acids: CSARDSHEQCL.

In the case of this clonotype: A much larger clone differs from this one at a single base, so this may be a read error. This chain connects TRBV9 to TRBJ2-7, with 8 bases fitting TRBD1. The CDR3 is made up of 15 amino acids. The germline gives CDR1 SGDLS, CDR2 YYNGEE. In DNA, the CDR3 is TGTTCCAGCAGCACTGGACAGGGTGTCTCCTACGAGCAGTACTTC. Encoded protein: CSSSTGQGVSYEQYF.

With regard to this clonotype: Mismatch with germline at one junction end may stem from a read error. The rearrangement joins TRBV4-3 to TRBJ1-6; D unclear. In germline, CDR1 is LGHNA, CDR2 YSLEER. The CDR3 is made up of 16 amino acids. CDR3 residues: CVSSQAQTVDNSPPHF. DNA for the CDR3: TGCGTCAGCAGCCAAGCACAAACCGTCGATAATTCACCCCCCCACTTT.

The chain joins TRBV12-3 or TRBV12-4 to TRBJ2-1; the match to TRBD2 covers 13 bases. This CDR3 contains 16 residues. V lost 8 bases and J lost 14; bases outside the gene matches: 18. CDR3 nucleotide sequence: TGTGCCAGCTGTCCAGCCGGGACTAGCGGGATCGAGGAGAAGTTCTTC. This sequence encodes CASCPAGTSGIEEKFF.

This clonotype showed up just a few times. A read error is possible here, since a much larger clone lies one base away. The V call is TRBV11-2, the J call TRBJ2-1; 8 nucleotides align to TRBD2. The germline V gene encodes CDR1 SGHAT and CDR2 FQNNGV. V was pared by 5 bases and J by 5 bases, with 8 bases of the junction left unmatched. CDR3 length: 15 residues. The CDR3 loop is CASSQTSVSNNEQFF. The CDR3 region has the DNA TGTGCCAGCAGCCAGACTAGCGTGAGCAACAATGAGCAGTTCTTC.

The sample holds a few counts of this clonotype. It may be a read error: a sequence one base away is much more abundant. The chain joins TRBV30 to TRBJ1-1, with 9 positions matching TRBD1. This CDR3 is 14 amino acids long. CDR1 is GTSNPN, CDR2 SVGIG, per germline (reference sequence). With V trimmed by 4 bases and J by 4 bases, 7 bases remained unmatched. The CDR3 DNA sequence: TGTGCCTGGAACCACGGGACAGGGAGCACTGAAGCTTTCTTT. Protein sequence: CAWNHGTGSTEAFF.

The table lists this clonotype with a few counts. The junction does not match germline at one end; this may be a read error. The rearrangement joins TRBV6-6 to TRBJ2-5; tentative D call: TRBD1 (6 bases). Germline V gene sequence: CDR1 MNHNY, CDR2 SVGAGI (reference sequence). This CDR3 is built from 14 residues. The CDR3 here is CASSFLNRAETQYF. The CDR3 coding sequence is TGTGCCAGTAGTTTCCTGAACAGGGCAGAGACCCAGTACTTC.

The chain recombines TRBV29-1 with TRBJ2-3, with 8 nucleotides matching TRBD1. Germline V gene sequence: CDR1 SQVTM, CDR2 ANQGSEA. The CDR3 spans 14 residues. The ends lost 4 bases at V and 3 bases at J; junction bases unmatched: 6. In nucleotides, the CDR3 is TGCAGCGTTGGGAGGACAGGGAGGACAGATACGCAGTATTTT. It translates to CSVGRTGRTDTQYF.

Concerning this clonotype: Germline and junction disagree at one end, which may indicate a read error. The V gene is TRBV11-1, the J gene TRBJ2-5; D is ambiguous. The CDR3 extends over 14 amino acids. Germline assignment: CDR1 SGHAT and CDR2 FQDESV (reference sequence). The CDR3 region is CTRSPARVSETPYF. CDR3 sequence (DNA): TGTACCAGAAGCCCGGCGCGAGTAAGCGAGACCCCGTACTTC.

As to this clonotype: A read error may produce the germline difference seen at one junction end. The rearrangement uses TRBV5-1 and TRBJ1-5, with D unresolved. Germline CDR1 and CDR2: SGHRS and YFSETQ. The CDR3 has 13 residues. The CDR3 here is CASNSDSNQPHHF. CDR3 in DNA: TGCGCCAGCAACTCTGATAGCAATCAGCCCCACCATTTT.

This clonotype was seen just once. One end of the junction is discordant with germline, which a read error may explain. The J gene is TRBJ2-5, the V gene TRBV11-2, with 7 bases aligning to TRBD1. Looked up from germline, CDR1 is SGHAT and CDR2 is FQNNGV. CDR3 length equals 16 residues. CDR3 loop: CSSSFPTGPRQETQYF. DNA for the CDR3: TGTTCCAGTAGTTTCCCGACAGGGCCTCGTCAAGAGACCCAGTACTTC.